The 17 T cell receptor beta chains below come from one sample, sequenced in a study of OX40 agonist ivuxolimab in advanced cancers. TCRdb's table, derived via immunoSEQ multiplex PCR, lists solely in-frame clones and lacks some. The data contain roughly 38,000 clones, around nine tenths of them singletons. Sample: CD4+ or CD8+ T cells sorted from blood, taken in a trial of the OX40 agonist ivuxolimab. These receptors were taken from an adult with an advanced solid tumor such as melanoma, head and neck, liver or kidney cancer.

V gene TRBV28 combines with J gene TRBJ2-7; 13 bases are a match to TRBD2. CDR1 and CDR2 from the germline V gene are MDHEN and SYDVKM. Losses at the gene ends were 2 bases for V and 4 bases for J; bases not matched to a gene: 17. This CDR3 contains 20 residues. The CDR3 sequence: CASSLPLIRLAGGEVYEQYF. Here the CDR3 DNA reads TGTGCCAGCAGTTTACCTTTAATCAGACTAGCGGGAGGCGAAGTATACGAGCAGTACTTC. Full variable domain (rest looked up from reference TRBV28 and TRBJ2-7): DVKVTQSSRYLVKRTGEKVFLECVQDMDHENMFWYRQDPGLGLRLIYFSYDVKMKEKGDIPEGYSVSREKKERFSLILESASTNQTSMYLCASSLPLIRLAGGEVYEQYFGPGTRLTVT.

This chain connects TRBV19 to TRBJ2-2, with 7 nucleotides matching TRBD1. The ends lost 3 bases at V and 0 bases at J; junction bases unmatched: 4. The CDR3 has 16 amino acids. The germline V gene encodes CDR1 LNHDA and CDR2 SQIVND (reference sequence). The CDR3 DNA is TGTGCCAGTAGTATGGACAGGTATTCGAACACCGGGGAGCTGTTTTTT. Amino acid sequence: CASSMDRYSNTGELFF.

The J gene is TRBJ2-1, the V gene TRBV6-5, with TRBD1 matching 10 bases. The CDR3 has 14 residues. V lost 2 bases and J lost 5; bases outside the gene matches: 0. Germline V lookup: CDR1 MNHEY, CDR2 SVGAGI. In DNA form, the CDR3 reads TGTGCCAGCAGTTACGGGACAGGGGACAATGAGCAGTTCTTC. Its translation is CASSYGTGDNEQFF.

J is TRBJ2-3 and V is TRBV7-3, with 7 bases lining up with TRBD2. V lost 2 bases to trimming and J lost 3 bases; unmatched junction nucleotides: 11. Germline V CDR1 and CDR2: SGHTA, FQGTGA. This CDR3 contains 17 residues. CDR3 sequence: CASSLPSGGFWTDTQYF. As DNA, the CDR3 is TGTGCCAGCAGCTTACCTTCGGGAGGTTTTTGGACAGATACGCAGTATTTT.

The genes are TRBV30 and TRBJ1-1; 8 bases are shared with TRBD1. V trimming: 7 bases; J trimming: 2 bases; junction bases outside the gene matches: 6. The CDR3 has 13 amino acids. Germline V lookup: CDR1 GTSNPN, CDR2 SVGIG (reference sequence). The CDR3 nucleotides are TGTGCCTCGGACAGGGTGGGCAACACTGAAGCTTTCTTT. It encodes CASDRVGNTEAFF.

The V call is TRBV27, the J call TRBJ2-3; D perhaps matches TRBD2 (7 bases). V was clipped by 0 bases and J by 1 base, with 11 bases between them. The CDR3 is made up of 16 amino acids. The germline CDR1 and CDR2 sequences are MNHEY and SMNVEV (reference sequence). The chain's CDR3 is CASSLSAGAGTDTQYF. CDR3 nucleotides: TGTGCCAGCAGTTTATCGGCGGGGGCGGGCACAGATACGCAGTATTTT.

This sequence joins TRBV19 and TRBJ2-7; unclear D gene. The CDR3 loop spans 13 amino acids. CDR1 is LNHDA, CDR2 SQIVND, per germline (reference sequence). The V end lost 5 bases, the J end lost 3 bases, and 11 bases lay between the germline ends. This CDR3 reads CASSHSVDYEQYF. Written as DNA, the CDR3 is TGTGCCAGTAGTCACTCGGTCGACTACGAGCAGTACTTC.

This clone was detected only once. The genes are TRBV6-1 and TRBJ1-1, with 7 bases lining up with TRBD1. The CDR3 extends over 12 amino acids. In germline, CDR1 is MNHNS, CDR2 SASEGT. Trimming took 6 bases from V and 5 from J; bases not matched to a gene: 3. The CDR3 here is CASRTGRTEAFF. CDR3 coding DNA: TGTGCCAGCAGGACAGGGCGGACTGAAGCTTTCTTT.

V is TRBV27 and J is TRBJ2-7; no definite D call. This CDR3 has 13 residues. From germline, CDR1 is MNHEY and CDR2 SMNVEV (reference sequence). V shed 3 bases and J shed 7 bases, with 13 bases lying between them. The CDR3 protein is CASSFSRLGEQYF. CDR3 sequence (DNA): TGTGCCAGCAGTTTCTCTAGACTGGGAGAGCAGTACTTC.

The chain couples TRBV6-5 to TRBJ2-1, with TRBD2 matching over 12 bases. V dropped 2 bases and J dropped 1; count of bases not matched to a gene: 0. Germline CDR1 reads MNHEY; CDR2 reads SVGAGI. The CDR3 has 16 amino acids. This chain's CDR3 is CASSYGLAGSYNEQFF. CDR3 DNA sequence: TGTGCCAGCAGTTACGGACTAGCGGGATCCTACAATGAGCAGTTCTTC.

The rearrangement uses TRBV7-2 and TRBJ1-4; 7 bases are shared with TRBD1. V dropped 5 bases and J dropped 8; count of bases not matched to a gene: 14. The CDR3 runs 16 residues. The V gene's germline CDR1 is SGHTA and CDR2 FQGNSA. The CDR3 sequence is CASSPSRSQGDEKLFF. The CDR3 DNA is TGTGCCAGCAGCCCTAGCCGGTCGCAGGGGGACGAAAAACTGTTTTTT.

With regard to this clone: The junction departs from the called germline gene at one end, perhaps through a read error. The rearrangement uses TRBV27 and TRBJ1-5; tentatively, D is TRBD1 (5 bases). Germline loops: CDR1 MNHEY, CDR2 SMNVEV (reference sequence). CDR3 length: 14 amino acids. The CDR3 spells CAGSLGQLNQPQHF. In DNA, the CDR3 is TGTGCCGGCAGTTTGGGGCAGCTCAATCAGCCCCAGCATTTT.

By sample fraction, this clone is medium-sized. This chain links TRBV28 with TRBJ1-2, with D unresolved. Between the trimmed V and J ends, which lost 3 bases and 4 bases, there was a span of 18 bases. CDR3 length: 16 amino acids. Germline V gene data show CDR1 as MDHEN and CDR2 as SYDVKM. The CDR3: CASSFFSFLGGYGYTF. The DNA of the CDR3 is TGTGCCAGCAGTTTCTTCTCCTTTCTGGGAGGCTATGGCTACACCTTC.

This clone was recorded once. This chain uses TRBV28 with TRBJ1-5; D not resolved. Germline V gene data show CDR1 as MDHEN and CDR2 as SYDVKM. Trimming stripped 3 bases from V and 0 bases from J, with 12 bases between. This CDR3 has 16 residues. The CDR3 reads CASSFGSLYSNQPQHF. CDR3 DNA sequence: TGTGCCAGCAGTTTCGGCAGCCTTTATAGCAATCAGCCCCAGCATTTT.

The chain combines TRBV11-2 with TRBJ2-1, with 10 bases lining up with TRBD1. This CDR3 spans 15 amino acids. V was clipped by 6 bases and J by 5 bases; unmatched bases: 7. Germline V gene lookup returns CDR1 SGHAT and CDR2 FQNNGV. In DNA, the CDR3 is TGTGCCAGCAGTTTCCGGGACAGGGGAGACAATGAGCAGTTCTTC. Translated, it gives CASSFRDRGDNEQFF.

V and J are TRBV29-1 and TRBJ2-1, with a weak D call TRBD2 (5 bases). This CDR3 is 11 amino acids long. Germline V lookup: CDR1 SQVTM, CDR2 ANQGSEA. V was pared by 6 bases and J by 7 bases, with 10 bases between. CDR3 DNA: TGCAGCGTCGACTCGGGGAATGAGCAGTTCTTC. It yields the protein CSVDSGNEQFF.

The chain couples TRBV28 to TRBJ1-5, with a possible D match to TRBD1 (5 bases). The CDR3 consists of 15 residues. V lost 4 bases and J lost 6, with 16 bases in between. Germline V gene lookup returns CDR1 MDHEN and CDR2 SYDVKM. The CDR3 DNA reads TGTGCCAGCAGTTCACGGACATGGAGGACTCAGCCCCAGCATTTT. Protein product: CASSSRTWRTQPQHF. The full variable domain, its missing parts supplied by reference TRBV28 and TRBJ1-5, is DVKVTQSSRYLVKRTGEKVFLECVQDMDHENMFWYRQDPGLGLRLIYFSYDVKMKEKGDIPEGYSVSREKKERFSLILESASTNQTSMYLCASSSRTWRTQPQHFGDGTRLSIL.